This T cell receptor (beta chain) was sequenced for a study of blood T cell repertoires in COVID-19 (dated by TCRdb to the early 2020s). About the full investigation: The collaborator samples originated in the United States, Italy and Spain and spanned the acute and convalescent phases of COVID-19. The material from the prospective study consisted of cDNA or gDNA derived from T cells, B-cell-depleted T cells, or PBMCs. Deeply sampled blood TCRbeta repertoires from subjects exposed to, actively infected with, or recovered from COVID-19 were included in the dataset. The repertoires were released in a freely available public database intended as a resource for research on the immune response to SARS-CoV-2. Samples were obtained from the ongoing ImmuneRACE study (first 160 participants) and from some 1,300 subjects provided by 6 global collaborators. The sample metadata nearly always contained a de-identified subject ID, COVID-19 status, age in years and sex. Where available, HLA class I and class II types were taken from metadata supplied by the sample provider and were not determined by assay-based typing. Results and caveats for the whole study, not just this receptor: The quantity of clinical and demographic metadata differed by source and by participant and was supplied without curation.

TCRbeta CDR3 regions were amplified from genomic DNA using the immunoSEQ Assay, a bias-controlled multiplex PCR. The authors processed their data as follows. The number of nucleated cells in each sample was estimated by amplification of reference gene primers within the assay. To quantify the absolute abundance of each unique TCRbeta CDR3 rearrangement, sequence reads were collapsed and filtered. For each sample, productive Simpson clonality was calculated by taking the square root of Simpson's diversity index across productive rearrangements. Imported from immuneACCESS, the table was reduced by TCRdb to in-frame sequences with V and J called. These copies leave out some clones; in studies compared against another copy, an unresolved V gene accounts for under half, and the cause of the remainder is not known. V and J calls and clone size are given by that table; D and trimming were obtained from the DNA. The sample contains around 66,000 clones, over 75% of them found a single time. The leading ten clones occupy 9.7% of the sample.

This clone appeared a few times. The antigen it recognizes is unknown. The record has no base qualities; no much larger clone is one base away. The CDR3 has 12 amino acids, counting the end cysteine and phenylalanine. Kept here is only the CDR3 DNA, which spans 36 bases and is read in frame from base 1. V has 8 bases trimmed and J has 7 bases trimmed; junction bases matching no gene number 4. From a lookup of the germline V gene, CDR1 and CDR2 are ENHRY and SYGVKD. The collaborating institutions used their own protocols to collect whole blood in K2EDTA tubes. For TCRbeta analysis, collaborator samples were shipped as frozen whole blood, as isolated PBMCs, or as DNA extracted from either sample type.

Sequencing used peripheral blood. The V and J genes are TRBV10-3 and TRBJ2-7, and 11 junction bases match TRBD1. The source is a human donor in a cohort sampled during active COVID-19. The nucleotide sequence is given as TGTGCCATCGCCGGGACAGGGGGAGAGCAGTACTTC. Its coded protein is CAIAGTGGEQYF.